This is a list of T cell receptor beta chains from one sample in a study of OX40 agonist ivuxolimab in advanced cancers. TCRdb's table, derived via immunoSEQ multiplex PCR, lists solely in-frame clones and lacks some. Found here are approximately 25,000 clones, around nine tenths of them singletons; the top ten hold about 28%. Sequencing used CD4+ or CD8+ T cells sorted from blood, obtained in a trial of the OX40 agonist ivuxolimab. Receptors originate from an adult with an advanced solid tumor such as melanoma, head and neck, liver or kidney cancer. Both conserved end residues are part of each CDR3. The order of the fields is CDR3 protein, V gene.

CDR3aa: CASSELSGVMGEQFF
v_gene: TRBV10-1

CDR3aa: CASSPLSGASEKLFF
v_gene: TRBV7-9

CDR3aa: CASSEPWDQQNEQFF
v_gene: TRBV6-1

CDR3aa: CASSLEVGSGADTQYF
v_gene: TRBV11-2

CDR3aa: CATGQGTGYTF
v_gene: TRBV28

CDR3aa: CSAYTGELFF
v_gene: TRBV20-1

CDR3aa: CASSLTSRTGLNQPQHF
v_gene: TRBV27

CDR3aa: CSVPGQGSPDTQYF
v_gene: TRBV29-1

CDR3aa: CASSSYHGQLGDTEAFF
v_gene: TRBV11-2

CDR3aa: CASSVGRAYGYTF
v_gene: TRBV9

CDR3aa: CASSPYRFTDTQYF
v_gene: TRBV7-3

CDR3aa: CASSESLGGLAGAEQYF
v_gene: TRBV10-2

CDR3aa: CASSFGHVQGARPSGANVLTF
v_gene: TRBV5-1

CDR3aa: CASSATDTQYF
v_gene: TRBV9

CDR3aa: CAWREYQETQYF
v_gene: TRBV30

CDR3aa: CASSFGLAGWDEQFF
v_gene: TRBV7-9

CDR3aa: CASSYNRADYGYTF
v_gene: TRBV6-5

CDR3aa: CAISDPGMTGGPGELFF
v_gene: TRBV10-3

CDR3aa: CASSSVAGVTDTQYF
v_gene: TRBV7-3

CDR3aa: CASSQEDDTGSYGYTF
v_gene: TRBV4-1

CDR3aa: CASSSPGTGVYEQYF
v_gene: TRBV2

CDR3aa: CASSLVPGQGSGGVAQYF
v_gene: TRBV27

CDR3aa: CASSPRGSAYEQYF
v_gene: TRBV6-5

CDR3aa: CASSPAFGEAQETQYF
v_gene: TRBV4-2

CDR3aa: CASSPTGQGTYEQYF
v_gene: TRBV4-1